This section outlines one T cell receptor (beta chain) sequence together with its context. What this receptor recognizes is not known. One base away there is no much larger clone; base qualities are not given. This record belongs to a study of T cells in Graves' hyperthyroidism and ophthalmopathy (dated by TCRdb to the late 2010s). Regarding the research as a whole: Peripheral blood samples were taken at the time of initial diagnosis, prior to any treatment. To identify TCR V-J signatures that set the groups apart, the researchers used a discovery cohort of 100 patients, made up of roughly 40 with Graves' ophthalmopathy and 55 to 65 with stable Graves' hyperthyroidism. Prospective prediction of ophthalmopathy was tested in an independent validation cohort consisting of fewer than 20 hyperthyroidism patients and approximately 16 patients who later progressed to ophthalmopathy. The roughly 100 discovery patients were randomly split 7:3 into training and test sets. In addition, the study compared T-cell repertoires in thyroid tissue and in blood from roughly six Graves' hyperthyroidism patients. Once sampling was done, hyperthyroidism patients were given methimazole at a starting dose of 30 mg daily, whereas ophthalmopathy patients were given high-dose intravenous methylprednisolone. According to the paper, TCR Vbeta CDR3 sequencing was carried out on some 140 peripheral blood samples, which came from under 50 ophthalmopathy, around 74 hyperthyroidism and some 17 progressor patients. The research as a whole found: In validation, the model predicted progression to ophthalmopathy with approximately 71% sensitivity and 72% to 85% specificity, a median of approximately 6.7 months before onset. A 13 V-J signature model separated ophthalmopathy from stable hyperthyroidism, with around 91% sensitivity and roughly 81% specificity in cross-validation and 80%/75% in testing. Most expanded thyroid clonotypes (frequency above 0.001) were also found in blood, which suggests that blood repertoires may mirror thyroid immune responses. Sample size was not statistically predetermined, and investigators were not blinded to group allocation.

The TCR beta CDR3 regions were amplified from the RNA transcripts. For the first round of RT-PCR on the TCR CDR3, the HTBI primer set was used together with the Qiagen OneStep RT-PCR kit. Libraries were constructed in a second round of multiplex PCR, after which size selection and purification were carried out. Paired-end sequencing of the libraries was performed with 100 bp reads on an Illumina HiSeq2000. Concerning the study's data processing: SOAPnuke was used to process the raw data, with reads discarded if the reads contained adapters or uncalled bases, had a mean Phred below 15, or lacked an exact constant-primer or identifier match. COPE v1.2.5 was used to merge high-quality paired reads, and clonotypes were defined as unique nucleotide sequences. MiTCR v1.1 was used to align the clonotypes against IMGT TRBV, TRBD and TRBJ reference segments. The analysis was restricted to V-J combinations with a frequency above 0.0001, which together covered roughly 99% of the repertoires. A TCS score was defined as the ratio of F50 (clonal expansion) to E x V (chaos), with BLOSUM62-based TCRdist applied between CDR3 peptides within each V-J. Welch's t-statistics and random forest reduced roughly 540 V-J features to about 12, which were used in a naive Bayes classifier (R e1071). TCRdb trimmed public reads at Q25 via fastp, called clones via MiXCR and kept in-frame beta chains. Rows are unified per CDR3 protein, each entry keeping the most common DNA and genes. The V and J calls here are based on TCRdb, not the publication. The sample profile shows some 360,000 distinct CDR3 sequences; approximately 15% of them were found once. The biggest ten clones account for 8% to 13% of the sample.

A patient counted as having stable Graves' hyperthyroidism if no progression to ophthalmopathy occurred over 18 months of follow-up. Hyperthyroidism patients were newly diagnosed, had a disease duration of under 2 months, and were aged 18 to 65 years. Any patient with an uncontrolled infection, another autoimmune disease, pregnancy or lactation was excluded. Clinical symptoms, serum thyroxine and TRAb, thyroid ultrasound, and orbital computed tomography formed the basis for the diagnoses. Ficoll-Paque density gradient centrifugation was used to isolate PBMCs from approximately 11 ml of fresh peripheral blood. Total RNA was extracted with Trizol reagent, and quality was checked on an Agilent 2100 Bioanalyzer. CDR3 length: 14 amino acids, cysteine to phenylalanine. Here the CDR3 DNA is all that survives: 42 bases in frame from base 1. According to the germline V gene, CDR1 reads MDHEN and CDR2 reads SYDVKM. V is shortened by 1 base, J by 14 bases, and the region joining them spans 20 bases.

Recombination joined TRBV28 with TRBJ1-1, with no confidently assigned D gene. The specimen was blood. This clonotype was sampled from a woman aged 55-70 years with Graves' hyperthyroidism. The encoded CDR3 is CASSLLEFSSAVFF. DNA sequence: TGTGCCAGCAGTTTATTGGAGTTCAGCAGCGCCGTCTTCTTT.